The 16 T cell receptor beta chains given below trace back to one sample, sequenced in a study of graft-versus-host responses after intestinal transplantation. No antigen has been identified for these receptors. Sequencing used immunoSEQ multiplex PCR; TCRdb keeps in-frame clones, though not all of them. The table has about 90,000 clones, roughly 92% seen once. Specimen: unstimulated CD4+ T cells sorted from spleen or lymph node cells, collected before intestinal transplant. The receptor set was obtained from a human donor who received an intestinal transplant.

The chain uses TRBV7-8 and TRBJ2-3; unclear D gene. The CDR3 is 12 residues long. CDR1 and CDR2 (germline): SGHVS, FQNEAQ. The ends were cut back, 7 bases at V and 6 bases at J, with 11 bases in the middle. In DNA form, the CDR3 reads TGTGCCAGCACCCCATACGGGGATACGCAGTATTTT. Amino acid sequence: CASTPYGDTQYF.

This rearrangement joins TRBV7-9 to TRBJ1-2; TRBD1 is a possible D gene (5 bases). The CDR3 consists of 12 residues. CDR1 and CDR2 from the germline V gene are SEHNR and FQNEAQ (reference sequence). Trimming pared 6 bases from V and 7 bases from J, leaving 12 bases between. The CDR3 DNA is TGTGCCAGCAGTCCTACAGGAGGTGGCTACACCTTC. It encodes CASSPTGGGYTF. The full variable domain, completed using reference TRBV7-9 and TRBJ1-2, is DTGVSQNPRHKITKRGQNVTFRCDPISEHNRLYWYRQTLGQGPEFLTYFQNEAQLEKSRLLSDRFSAERPKGSFSTLEIQRTEQGDSAMYLCASSPTGGGYTFGSGTRLTVV.

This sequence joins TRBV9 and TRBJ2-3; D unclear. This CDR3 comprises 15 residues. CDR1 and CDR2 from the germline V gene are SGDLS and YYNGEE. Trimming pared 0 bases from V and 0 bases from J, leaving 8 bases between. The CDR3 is CASSVDLSSTDTQYF. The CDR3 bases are TGTGCCAGCAGCGTAGACTTGTCTAGCACAGATACGCAGTATTTT. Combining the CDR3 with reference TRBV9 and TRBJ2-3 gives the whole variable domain DSGVTQTPKHLITATGQRVTLRCSPRSGDLSVYWYQQSLDQGLQFLIQYYNGEERAKGNILERFSAQQFPDLHSELNLSSLELGDSALYFCASSVDLSSTDTQYFGPGTRLTVL.

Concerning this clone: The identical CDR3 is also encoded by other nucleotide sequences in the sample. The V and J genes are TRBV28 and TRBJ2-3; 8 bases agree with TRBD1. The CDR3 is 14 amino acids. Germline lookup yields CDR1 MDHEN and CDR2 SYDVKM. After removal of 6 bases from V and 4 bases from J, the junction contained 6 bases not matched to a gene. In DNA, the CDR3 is TGTGCCAGCAGACCCACAGGGGGGCCAGATACGCAGTATTTT. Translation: CASRPTGGPDTQYF. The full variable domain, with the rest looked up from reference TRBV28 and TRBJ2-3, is DVKVTQSSRYLVKRTGEKVFLECVQDMDHENMFWYRQDPGLGLRLIYFSYDVKMKEKGDIPEGYSVSREKKERFSLILESASTNQTSMYLCASRPTGGPDTQYFGPGTRLTVL.

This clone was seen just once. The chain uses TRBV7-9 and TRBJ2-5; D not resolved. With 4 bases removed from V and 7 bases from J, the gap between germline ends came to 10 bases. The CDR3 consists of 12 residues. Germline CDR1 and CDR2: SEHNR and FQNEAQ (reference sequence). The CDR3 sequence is CASSYGSVTQYF. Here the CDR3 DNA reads TGTGCCAGCAGCTACGGATCCGTGACCCAGTACTTC. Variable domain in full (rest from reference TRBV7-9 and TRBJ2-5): DTGVSQNPRHKITKRGQNVTFRCDPISEHNRLYWYRQTLGQGPEFLTYFQNEAQLEKSRLLSDRFSAERPKGSFSTLEIQRTEQGDSAMYLCASSYGSVTQYFGPGTRLLVL.

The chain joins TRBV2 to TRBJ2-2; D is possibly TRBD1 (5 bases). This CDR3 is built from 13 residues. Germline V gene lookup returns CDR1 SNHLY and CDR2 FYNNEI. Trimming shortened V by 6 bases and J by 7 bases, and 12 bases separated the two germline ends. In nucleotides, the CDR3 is TGTGCCAGCAGATTACAGGACGGCGGGGAGCTGTTTTTT. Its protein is CASRLQDGGELFF.

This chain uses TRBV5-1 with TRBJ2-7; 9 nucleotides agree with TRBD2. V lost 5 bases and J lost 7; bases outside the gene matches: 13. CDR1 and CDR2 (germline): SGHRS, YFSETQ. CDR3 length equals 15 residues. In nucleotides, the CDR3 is TGCGCCAGCAGAAGTCCTGGCGGGAGGGCTTGGGAGCAGTACTTC. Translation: CASRSPGGRAWEQYF.

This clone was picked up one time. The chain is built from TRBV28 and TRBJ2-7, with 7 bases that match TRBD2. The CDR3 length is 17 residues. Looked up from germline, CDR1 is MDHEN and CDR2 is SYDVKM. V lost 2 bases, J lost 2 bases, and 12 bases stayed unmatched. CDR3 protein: CASSLLGRGRVAYEQYF. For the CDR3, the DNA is TGTGCCAGCAGTTTACTCGGTCGCGGGAGAGTGGCCTACGAGCAGTACTTC.

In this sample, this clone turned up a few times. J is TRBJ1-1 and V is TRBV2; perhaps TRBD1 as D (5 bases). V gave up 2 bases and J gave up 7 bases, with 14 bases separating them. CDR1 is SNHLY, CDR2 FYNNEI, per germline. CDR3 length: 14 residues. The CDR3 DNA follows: TGTGCCAGCAGTGAAAACAGAAGGGGAGGTGAAGCTTTCTTT. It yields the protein CASSENRRGGEAFF.

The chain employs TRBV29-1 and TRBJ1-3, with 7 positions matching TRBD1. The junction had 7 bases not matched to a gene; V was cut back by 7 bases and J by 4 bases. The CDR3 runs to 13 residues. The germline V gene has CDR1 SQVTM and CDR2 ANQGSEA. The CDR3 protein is CSATGVGGNTIYF. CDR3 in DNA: TGCAGCGCCACAGGGGTTGGGGGAAACACCATATATTTT.

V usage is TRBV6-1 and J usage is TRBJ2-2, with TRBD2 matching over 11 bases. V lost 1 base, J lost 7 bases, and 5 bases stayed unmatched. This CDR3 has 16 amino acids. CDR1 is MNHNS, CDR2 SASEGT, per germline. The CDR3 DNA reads TGTGCCAGCAGTGAAGTTAGCGGGAGGGCAAACGGGGAGCTGTTTTTT. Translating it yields CASSEVSGRANGELFF.

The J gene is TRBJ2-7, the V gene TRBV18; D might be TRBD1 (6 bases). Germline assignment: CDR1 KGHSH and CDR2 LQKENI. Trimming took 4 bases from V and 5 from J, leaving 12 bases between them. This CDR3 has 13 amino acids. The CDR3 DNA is TGTGCCAGCTCACTAAAACAGGGACACGAGCAGTACTTC. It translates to CASSLKQGHEQYF.

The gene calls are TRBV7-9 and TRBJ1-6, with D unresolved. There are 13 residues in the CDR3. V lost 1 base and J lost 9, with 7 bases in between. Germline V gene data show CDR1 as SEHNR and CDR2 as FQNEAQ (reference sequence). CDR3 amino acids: CASSLVGVSPLHF. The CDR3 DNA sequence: TGTGCCAGCAGCTTAGTAGGAGTTTCACCCCTCCACTTT.

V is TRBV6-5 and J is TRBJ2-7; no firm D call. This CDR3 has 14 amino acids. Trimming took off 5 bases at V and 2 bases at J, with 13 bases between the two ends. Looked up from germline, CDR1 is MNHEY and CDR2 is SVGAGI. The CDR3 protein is CASSVRAAPYEQYF. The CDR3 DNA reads TGTGCCAGCAGTGTTCGGGCGGCTCCCTACGAGCAGTACTTC.

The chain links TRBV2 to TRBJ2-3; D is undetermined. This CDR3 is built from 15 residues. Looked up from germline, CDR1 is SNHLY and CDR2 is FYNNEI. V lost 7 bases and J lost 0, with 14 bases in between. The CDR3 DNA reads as TGTGCCAGCACTCGCCCCCCCCCAAGCACAGATACGCAGTATTTT. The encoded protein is CASTRPPPSTDTQYF.

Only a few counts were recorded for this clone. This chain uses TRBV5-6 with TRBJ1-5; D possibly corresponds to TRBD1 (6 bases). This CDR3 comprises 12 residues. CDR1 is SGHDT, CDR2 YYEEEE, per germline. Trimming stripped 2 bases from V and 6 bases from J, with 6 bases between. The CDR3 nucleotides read TGTGCCAGCAGCTTACAGGGTCAGCCCCAGCATTTT. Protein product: CASSLQGQPQHF.